This TCR beta chain emerged from a study of T cell responses to AZD1222 COVID-19 vaccine. The study's findings and limits: Two doses of AZD1222 preceded a rise in Spike-specific TCR breadth and depth.

This clone was found once. Its specificity is unknown. TCRdb keeps only in-frame clones here, not all; method: immunoSEQ multiplex PCR. The sample includes roughly 180,000 clones, about 93% of them seen just once. This CDR3 is built from 15 residues. CDR1 is SGHVS and CDR2 is FNYEAQ in the germline V gene. The V gene lost 6 bases and the J gene lost 10 bases, with 21 bases spanning the gap. The gene calls are TRBV7-6 and TRBJ1-4; the D is unclear. The sequence was collected from an adult who received the AZD1222 COVID-19 vaccine. The specimen was peripheral blood, collected 28 days after the second AZD1222 dose. This chain's CDR3 is CASRPSEIGSGKLFF. CDR3 bases: TGTGCCAGCAGACCCAGCGAGATCGGTAGCGGAAAACTGTTTTTT.